This is a list of T cell receptor beta chains from one sample in a study of cytomegalovirus exposure and HLA in healthy donors. Assay: immunoSEQ multiplex PCR; the TCRdb copy retains only in-frame clones and omits some. The table includes fewer than 90,000 clones, about two thirds detected once. The sequenced material came from PBMCs. The receptors were sampled from a man aged 40-55 years in good health and CMV-seropositive. Both conserved end residues are part of each CDR3. D genes are given only for firm matches. Rows may omit the clone size; those that give it use once, few, many or a size class.

v_call,j_call,d_call,clone_size,cdr3_nt,cdr3_aa
TRBV7-2,TRBJ1-1,TRBD1,NA,TGTGCCAGCAGCTTGGGGGACAGGAGGAACACTGAAGCTTTCTTT,CASSLGDRRNTEAFF
TRBV5-1,TRBJ2-7,NA,NA,TGCGCCAGCAGCTCCCATAGGGGGGGCCCCAACGAGCAGTACTTC,CASSSHRGGPNEQYF
TRBV7-9,TRBJ2-7,NA,NA,TGTGCCAGCAGCCAGAGCGGTAGCTACGAGCAGTACTTC,CASSQSGSYEQYF
TRBV5-4,TRBJ1-2,NA,NA,TGTGCCAGCAGCGCCGGAGGGGACGGCGAGGCTGGCTACACCTTC,CASSAGGDGEAGYTF
TRBV19,TRBJ1-1,NA,NA,TGTGCCAGTAGTACGGGGGGGAACACTGAAGCTTTCTTT,CASSTGGNTEAFF
TRBV7-9,TRBJ2-1,TRBD1,NA,TGTGCCAGCAGCTTAAGACAGGGCCTTTGGGGCAATGAGCAGTTCTTC,CASSLRQGLWGNEQFF
TRBV11-3,TRBJ1-3,TRBD1,few,TGTGCCAGCAGCCCCGGACAGGGACCTGGAAACACCATATATTTT,CASSPGQGPGNTIYF
TRBV5-4,TRBJ1-3,NA,few,TGTGCCAGCACGAAGGGGGAAGGAAACACCATATATTTT,CASTKGEGNTIYF
TRBV5-1,TRBJ1-1,TRBD1,NA,TGCGCCAGCAGCTTGGGCTGGGGACAGCCTGAAGCTTTCTTT,CASSLGWGQPEAFF
TRBV19,TRBJ1-6,NA,few,TGTGCCAGTAGTATAGTAGGAGAACGGCTAAATTCACCCCTCCACTTT,CASSIVGERLNSPLHF
TRBV27,TRBJ2-3,NA,NA,TGTGCCAGCAGTTTATCCGGACTCACAGATACGCAGTATTTT,CASSLSGLTDTQYF
TRBV6-1,TRBJ2-7,TRBD2,NA,TGTGCCAGCAGCGTAGCGGGAACCTACGAGCAGTACTTC,CASSVAGTYEQYF
TRBV29-1,TRBJ1-2,TRBD1,NA,TGCAGCGTTGCAGGGGGCAGCGGCTACACCTTC,CSVAGGSGYTF
TRBV7-2,TRBJ2-1,NA,NA,TGTGCCAGCAGCTTAGGTCCCAGGGCGGCCTCCAATGAGCAGTTCTTC,CASSLGPRAASNEQFF
TRBV15,TRBJ2-7,NA,once,TGTGCCACCAGCAGAGCGGGGTCACAACACTCCTACGAGCAGTACTTC,CATSRAGSQHSYEQYF
TRBV7-2,TRBJ2-7,NA,NA,TGTGCCAGCAGCTTACTTCAGGGCTCCGAGCAGTACTTC,CASSLLQGSEQYF
TRBV5-6,TRBJ1-5,TRBD1,NA,TGTGCCAGCAGCTTATTTGGACAGGGACCGGGACAGCCCCAGCATTTT,CASSLFGQGPGQPQHF
TRBV21-1,TRBJ2-7,NA,NA,TGTGCCAGCAGCAAACTCCAGTACGAGCAGTACTTC,CASSKLQYEQYF
TRBV6-5,TRBJ1-1,NA,NA,TGTGCCAGCAGCCTTACTTGGAACACTGAAGCTTTCTTT,CASSLTWNTEAFF
TRBV7-2,TRBJ1-4,TRBD1,NA,TGTGCCAGCAGCAGACAGGGCCCTAGTGAAAAACTGTTTTTT,CASSRQGPSEKLFF
TRBV27,TRBJ2-5,TRBD2,NA,TGTGCCAGCAGTTTACTAGCGGGAGCAAGGGAGACCCAGTACTTC,CASSLLAGARETQYF
TRBV5-1,TRBJ2-7,TRBD1,NA,TGCGCCAGCAGCTTGGATGAGGGGGCGCAGTACTTC,CASSLDEGAQYF
TRBV29-1,TRBJ1-2,TRBD1,NA,TGCAGCGTTGAAGGGACAGGGAACTATGGCTACACCTTC,CSVEGTGNYGYTF
TRBV4-1,TRBJ1-1,NA,few,TGCGCCAGCAGCCTTCGAGGGGCCGGGGGGTGGAACACTGAAGCTTTCTTT,CASSLRGAGGWNTEAFF
TRBV7-9,TRBJ1-1,TRBD1,once,TGTGCCAGCAGCTCAGGATGGACAGGTATGAACACTGAAGCTTTCTTT,CASSSGWTGMNTEAFF
TRBV2,TRBJ1-4,NA,NA,TGTGCCAGCACCCCTCCGGCAGGGACTAATGAAAAACTGTTTTTT,CASTPPAGTNEKLFF
TRBV11-1,TRBJ1-6,NA,NA,TGTGCCAGCAGCTTCGAGGCTGTGGTATCACCCCTCCACTTT,CASSFEAVVSPLHF
TRBV7-8,TRBJ1-2,NA,NA,TGTGCCAGCAGCTTACTTGGAGGGGCTGGCTACACCTTC,CASSLLGGAGYTF
TRBV30,TRBJ1-1,NA,NA,TGTGCCTGGACGATGTGGCAGTCAGGTCGCACTGAAGCTTTCTTT,CAWTMWQSGRTEAFF
TRBV29-1,TRBJ1-1,TRBD1,NA,TGCAGCGGGGGGACAGGGGGCACTGAAGCTTTCTTT,CSGGTGGTEAFF
TRBV20-1,TRBJ1-1,NA,NA,TGCAGTGCTTCCAGGGGCACTGAAGCTTTCTTT,CSASRGTEAFF
TRBV28,TRBJ1-4,TRBD1,NA,TGTGCCAGCAGTCCCCCGGGACAGAGTAATGAAAAACTGTTTTTT,CASSPPGQSNEKLFF
TRBV11-2,TRBJ2-7,TRBD1,NA,TGTGCCAGCAGCCACACTGGGGACAGGGCCTCCTACGAGCAGTACTTC,CASSHTGDRASYEQYF
TRBV19,TRBJ1-1,TRBD1,once,TGTGCCAGTAGTATAGATTACAGGGGTAACACTGAAGCTTTCTTT,CASSIDYRGNTEAFF
TRBV7-2,TRBJ1-2,NA,NA,TGTGCCAGCAGATCACCCCGGGACTTTAATGGCTACACCTTC,CASRSPRDFNGYTF
TRBV7-2,TRBJ1-5,NA,NA,TGTGCCAGCAGTTCAGGCCGGACACTCGGACAGCCCCAGCATTTT,CASSSGRTLGQPQHF
TRBV5-1,TRBJ1-4,NA,NA,TGCGCCAGCAGCTTTGCTAGCCTGGAGGAAAAACTGTTTTTT,CASSFASLEEKLFF
TRBV6-5,TRBJ1-1,NA,NA,TGTGCCAGCTCCAGGACAGAGAACACTGAAGCTTTCTTT,CASSRTENTEAFF
TRBV28,TRBJ1-5,NA,NA,TGTGCCAGCAGCTACCCCGGAGGGTTTAATCAGCCCCAGCATTTT,CASSYPGGFNQPQHF
TRBV5-1,TRBJ2-7,TRBD1,NA,TGCGCCAGCAGCGATCCAGGGGGCTCCTACGAGCAGTACTTC,CASSDPGGSYEQYF
TRBV28,TRBJ1-5,TRBD1,once,TGTGCCAGCATGAGGGACAGGGGGCAGCCCCAGCATTTT,CASMRDRGQPQHF
TRBV4-1,TRBJ2-3,TRBD2,NA,TGCGCCAGCAGCCAATCGACTAGCGGGGGTAGCACAGATACGCAGTATTTT,CASSQSTSGGSTDTQYF
TRBV9,TRBJ1-1,TRBD1,once,TGTGCCAGCAGCGCGGGACAGGGGGTGAACACTGAAGCTTTCTTT,CASSAGQGVNTEAFF
TRBV27,TRBJ2-3,NA,NA,TGTGCCAGCAGGAGACAGACCGCGGATACGCAGTATTTT,CASRRQTADTQYF
TRBV5-6,TRBJ2-5,TRBD1,NA,TGTGCCAGCAGCCGAGGACAGGGTATCCTTCAAGAGACCCAGTACTTC,CASSRGQGILQETQYF
TRBV29-1,TRBJ1-1,TRBD1,NA,TGCAGCGTTGTCCGGGGGACAGTGAACACTGAAGCTTTCTTT,CSVVRGTVNTEAFF
TRBV9,TRBJ1-1,NA,NA,TGTGCCAGCAGCGTAGGGGCGAACACTGAAGCTTTCTTT,CASSVGANTEAFF
TRBV9,TRBJ1-3,NA,few,TGTGCCAGCAGCATGGACAGTCTCTCTGGAAACACCATATATTTT,CASSMDSLSGNTIYF
TRBV6-5,TRBJ2-3,TRBD2,NA,TGTGCCAGCAGTCCTCCGGGACTAGCGGATACGCAGTATTTT,CASSPPGLADTQYF
TRBV30,TRBJ2-5,TRBD2,NA,TGTGCCTGGAGAGGGGTAGCGGGGGCCTGGAGGGAGACCCAGTACTTC,CAWRGVAGAWRETQYF
TRBV7-8,TRBJ1-1,NA,NA,TGTGCCAGCAGTTCTAGAGGCGGGGCTTCGAGGGAAGCTTTCTTT,CASSSRGGASREAFF
TRBV7-8,TRBJ2-2,TRBD1,NA,TGTGCCAGCAGCACGACAGGGGCCACCGGGGAGCTGTTTTTT,CASSTTGATGELFF